This T cell receptor beta chain was sequenced for a study of blood T cell repertoires in COVID-19. The wider study: Acute and convalescent COVID-19 samples came from the United States, Italy and Spain. Nucleic acid was either cDNA or gDNA, and it came from T cells, B-cell-depleted T cells, or PBMCs.

This clone was seen once. Trimming took off 2 bases at V and 6 bases at J, with 11 bases between the two ends. The CDR3 spans 14 residues. Looked up from germline, CDR1 is LGHDT and CDR2 is YNNKEL (reference sequence). Per the study methods: The authors estimated nucleated cell counts from reference gene primer amplification. TCRdb's copy holds only in-frame clones and misses some; the assay was immunoSEQ multiplex PCR. V and J calls and clone size follow that table, whereas D and trimming were derived from the DNA. The sample yields approximately 120,000 clones, approximately 77% seen once. The chain links TRBV3-1 (or the pseudogene TRBV3-2) to TRBJ1-5; the D gene is possibly TRBD1 (5 bases). Sequenced sample: peripheral blood. This TCR came from an older man with acute or convalescent COVID-19. The CDR3 sequence is CASSQRGGGQPQHF. DNA of the CDR3: TGTGCCAGCAGCCAAAGGGGTGGTGGTCAGCCCCAGCATTTT.